This is a list of T cell receptor beta chains from one sample in a study of CD8+ T cells in alopecia areata. The repertoire was sequenced with immunoSEQ multiplex PCR; TCRdb's copy has only in-frame clones and lacks some. The sample has roughly 110,000 clones; roughly three fifths are singletons. Material: CD4+ T cells sorted from blood, obtained at week 24, from a patient treated with tofacitinib. The receptor source for this set is a human donor with alopecia areata. Each CDR3 is given with its conserved first and last residue. A D gene is named only where the DNA matches it firmly. Rows give clone size only sometimes, using once, few, many, or a class for an expanded clone.

abundance: -; j_gene: TRBJ2-7; d_gene: -; v_gene: TRBV4-3; CDR3aa: CASSQDYGRDDEQYF; CDR3nt: TGCGCCAGCAGCCAAGATTACGGCAGGGACGACGAGCAGTACTTC
abundance: few; j_gene: TRBJ2-2; d_gene: TRBD2; v_gene: TRBV29-1; CDR3aa: CSVQTPWGGTGELFF; CDR3nt: TGCAGCGTTCAGACACCTTGGGGGGGAACCGGGGAGCTGTTTTTT
abundance: -; j_gene: TRBJ2-2; d_gene: TRBD1; v_gene: TRBV6-1; CDR3aa: CASRRDRVTTGELFF; CDR3nt: TGTGCCAGCAGGAGGGACAGGGTGACCACCGGGGAGCTGTTTTTT
abundance: few; j_gene: TRBJ2-3; d_gene: -; v_gene: TRBV4-3; CDR3aa: CASSLQGATDTQYF; CDR3nt: TGCGCCAGCAGCCTTCAGGGAGCCACAGATACGCAGTATTTT
abundance: -; j_gene: TRBJ2-2; d_gene: TRBD1; v_gene: TRBV5-1; CDR3aa: CASSSGTGTGELFF; CDR3nt: TGCGCCAGCAGCTCCGGGACAGGGACCGGGGAGCTGTTTTTT
abundance: many; j_gene: TRBJ2-5; d_gene: TRBD1; v_gene: TRBV29-1; CDR3aa: CSVGWGQGQETQYF; CDR3nt: TGCAGCGTTGGATGGGGACAGGGTCAAGAGACCCAGTACTTC
abundance: -; j_gene: TRBJ1-2; d_gene: TRBD1; v_gene: TRBV5-6; CDR3aa: CASSPDRDYGYTF; CDR3nt: TGTGCCAGCAGCCCTGACAGGGACTATGGCTACACCTTC
abundance: few; j_gene: TRBJ1-2; d_gene: -; v_gene: TRBV27; CDR3aa: CASSLRTDNYGYTF; CDR3nt: TGTGCCAGCAGTTTAAGGACAGACAACTATGGCTACACCTTC
abundance: -; j_gene: TRBJ2-5; d_gene: TRBD2; v_gene: TRBV25-1; CDR3aa: CASSEYQRGDLQETQYF; CDR3nt: TGTGCCAGCAGTGAATACCAGCGGGGGGACCTGCAAGAGACCCAGTACTTC
abundance: -; j_gene: TRBJ2-7; d_gene: -; v_gene: TRBV5-1; CDR3aa: CASRHGELSSYEQYF; CDR3nt: TGCGCCAGCCGCCATGGTGAACTGAGCTCCTACGAGCAGTACTTC
abundance: -; j_gene: TRBJ2-1; d_gene: -; v_gene: TRBV2; CDR3aa: CASRIRVTGNEQFF; CDR3nt: TGTGCCAGCAGGATCAGGGTAACGGGCAATGAGCAGTTCTTC
abundance: few; j_gene: TRBJ1-5; d_gene: -; v_gene: TRBV21-1; CDR3aa: CASSSNQPQHF; CDR3nt: TGTGCCAGCAGTAGCAATCAGCCCCAGCATTTT
abundance: -; j_gene: TRBJ2-1; d_gene: TRBD2; v_gene: TRBV2; CDR3aa: CASSVASGGHNEQFF; CDR3nt: TGTGCCAGCAGTGTGGCTAGCGGGGGGCACAATGAGCAGTTCTTC